This T cell receptor beta chain was observed in a study of shared T cell receptors in the human thymus. Generated by immunoSEQ multiplex PCR, the TCRdb table keeps only in-frame clones and is missing some. The sample yields 640,000 or so clones, around 87% seen once. The trim removed 1 base at V and 3 bases at J, leaving 5 bases unmatched. The CDR3 contains 16 residues. Germline V gene data show CDR1 as LGHNA and CDR2 as YNFKEQ. The sample also formed part of further work on human thymus T cells. That report adds: Resections removed during corrective heart surgery provided the thymus tissue used. Within thymic and blood repertoires, V and J gene usage appeared to be biased.

Material for sequencing was thymocytes. This clonotype was sampled from a boy in the first two years of life with a congenital heart defect. This chain links TRBV4-2 with TRBJ2-2; 7 bases match TRBD2. CDR3 loop: CASSQAEGRDTGELFF. The CDR3 DNA reads TGTGCCAGCAGCCAAGCAGAGGGGAGGGACACCGGGGAGCTGTTTTTT.